This T cell receptor (beta chain) was identified in a study of blood T cell repertoires in COVID-19. The assay was immunoSEQ multiplex PCR, and TCRdb's table has in-frame clones only and misses some. The data contain about 100,000 clones, around 88% of them seen just once; the ten biggest clones take up 1.5% to 2%. Germline loops: CDR1 SQVTM, CDR2 ANQGSEA. V dropped 4 bases and J dropped 4; count of bases not matched to a gene: 7. CDR3 length equals 15 residues. The TCR sequence derives from a man at least 80 years old with acute or convalescent COVID-19. The rearrangement uses TRBV29-1 and TRBJ2-5; 12 nucleotides agree with TRBD2. Sequencing was performed on peripheral blood. The CDR3 nucleotides are TGCAGCGTTGCGGCTAGCGGGAGGGCCCCAGAGACCCAGTACTTC. Encoded protein: CSVAASGRAPETQYF.